The 27 T cell receptor beta chains in this list originate from one sample, sequenced in a study of T cell repertoires in cytomegalovirus infection. No antigens are known for them. TCRdb re-derived calls from the reads in MiXCR, one entry per CDR3 protein. The sample has 700,000 to 950,000 distinct CDR3 sequences; around a third are singletons. The sequenced sample was cultured CD8+ T cells from PBMCs, obtained from culture after CMV antigen stimulation. These receptors originate from a human donor in good health (CMV status not recorded). Some clones in this sample may be carry-over from other donors' samples.

The chain joins TRBV4-3 to TRBJ2-5; 15 bases are shared with TRBD2. The V gene end was trimmed by 0 bases and the J gene end by 3 bases; junction bases not matched to a gene: 5. In germline, CDR1 is LGHNA, CDR2 YSLEER. The CDR3 is made up of 18 amino acids. CDR3 DNA: TGCGCCAGCAGCCAAGAGGAAGGACTAGCGGGGGGGAAAGAGACCCAGTACTTC. The encoded protein is CASSQEEGLAGGKETQYF.

The rearrangement uses TRBV12-3 or TRBV12-4 and TRBJ2-7, with 7 bases matching TRBD1. The CDR3 is 14 amino acids. The J segment lost 0 bases and the V segment lost 6 bases, leaving 5 bases of the junction unmatched. CDR3 DNA: TGTGCCAGCAGAGACCGGGACAGCTCCTACGAGCAGTACTTC. Translation gives CASRDRDSSYEQYF.

The gene calls are TRBV2 and TRBJ2-1; TRBD2 matches at 7 bases. The germline V gene encodes CDR1 SNHLY and CDR2 FYNNEI. After removal of 7 bases from V and 7 bases from J, the junction contained 7 bases not matched to a gene. The CDR3 spans 13 residues. The CDR3 is CASMSLGGNEQFF. CDR3 coding DNA: TGTGCCAGCATGAGTCTGGGGGGGAATGAGCAGTTCTTC.

V gene TRBV6-1 combines with J gene TRBJ2-7; 7 nucleotides agree with TRBD2. Looked up from germline, CDR1 is MNHNS and CDR2 is SASEGT. V dropped 3 bases and J dropped 3; count of bases not matched to a gene: 2. This CDR3 is 13 amino acids long. CDR3 amino acids: CASSEVAGYEQYV. The DNA of the CDR3 is TGTGCCAGCAGTGAGGTAGCGGGCTACGAGCAGTACGTC.

The genes are TRBV10-2 and TRBJ2-3, with 8 bases matching TRBD2. This CDR3 comprises 16 residues. Germline CDR1 reads WSHSY; CDR2 reads SAAADI. Trimming cost V 4 bases and J 4 bases; bases outside gene matches: 10. The CDR3 is CASSVFGRALSDTQYF. The CDR3, as DNA: TGCGCCAGCAGTGTATTCGGGAGGGCCTTGTCAGATACGCAGTATTTT.

This clonotype was seen a single time. The chain couples TRBV2 to TRBJ2-4; D might be TRBD1 (5 bases). The CDR3 runs to 15 residues. The V gene lost 7 bases and the J gene lost 1 base, with 14 bases spanning the gap. CDR1 is SNHLY, CDR2 FYNNEI, per germline. The CDR3 reads CASNPADSAKNIQYF. The CDR3 bases are TGTGCCAGCAATCCCGCAGACAGCGCCAAAAACATTCAGTACTTC.

V is TRBV29-1 and J is TRBJ2-3; possibly TRBD2 for D (5 bases). The germline gives CDR1 SQVTM, CDR2 ANQGSEA. The CDR3 covers 17 residues. V was trimmed by 6 bases and J by 6 bases, leaving 28 bases between them. CDR3 loop: CSVVPVRPPARGDTQYF. Written as DNA, the CDR3 is TGCAGCGTCGTCCCTGTCCGGCCGCCCGCACGAGGGGATACGCAGTATTTT.

This clonotype was seen only a few times. Given a much more abundant clone one base away, this may be a read error. The chain couples TRBV27 to TRBJ2-1; TRBD1 matches at 8 bases. This CDR3 has 12 amino acids. V was pared by 7 bases and J by 6 bases, with 2 bases of the junction left unmatched. Germline V gives CDR1 MNHEY, CDR2 SMNVEV (reference sequence). CDR3 nucleotide sequence: TGTGCCAGCATAACAGGGGGCAATGAGCAGTTCTTC. Protein: CASITGGNEQFF.

V usage is TRBV12-3 or TRBV12-4 and J usage is TRBJ1-1, with D tentatively TRBD1 (6 bases). V lost 10 bases and J 6 bases, leaving 18 bases between the germline ends. The CDR3 extends over 13 amino acids. The CDR3 nucleotides read TGTGCCACCCCTGGGCAGGGGAGCGCTGAAGCTTTCTTT. The encoded protein is CATPGQGSAEAFF.

V gene TRBV6-5 combines with J gene TRBJ2-7, with D perhaps TRBD2 (6 bases). Germline V CDR1 and CDR2: MNHEY, SVGAGI. The CDR3 has 15 amino acids. V lost 2 bases to trimming and J lost 7 bases, with 18 bases between them. CDR3 region: CASSYAGPGLFEQYV. The CDR3, as DNA: TGTGCCAGCAGTTACGCGGGACCAGGCTTGTTTGAGCAGTACGTC.

The CDR3 DNA follows: TGCAGCGCTGACGAAGTCACTTTTAGGCCTCTATATGGCTACACCTTC. This translates into CSADEVTFRPLYGYTF. The chain couples TRBV29-1 to TRBJ1-2; no clear D gene. Trimming cost V 7 bases and J 5 bases, with 26 bases left between them. There are 16 residues in the CDR3. The V gene's germline CDR1 is SQVTM and CDR2 ANQGSEA.

The J gene is TRBJ2-5, the V gene TRBV29-1; 11 bases agree with TRBD2. This CDR3 region has 14 residues. CDR1 SQVTM and CDR2 ANQGSEA come from the germline V gene. V gave up 6 bases and J gave up 6 bases; unmatched junction bases: 9. The CDR3 DNA is TGCAGCGTGAGGACCCTAGCGGGGGGAAAGACCCAGTACTTC. Its protein product is CSVRTLAGGKTQYF.

The chain uses TRBV12-3 or TRBV12-4 and TRBJ1-6; no firm D call. The CDR3 is 13 residues long. V was shortened by 0 bases and J by 10 bases, with 7 bases between the two germline ends. The CDR3 sequence is CASSLAPQSPLHF. CDR3 bases: TGTGCCAGCAGTTTAGCCCCGCAGTCACCCCTCCACTTT.

The chain has TRBV2 and TRBJ2-3; D might be TRBD1 (5 bases). Germline values: CDR1 SNHLY, CDR2 FYNNEI. The CDR3 consists of 14 residues. The ends were cut back, 9 bases at V and 2 bases at J, with 15 bases in the middle. The CDR3 is CASVGLGATDTQYF. For the CDR3, the DNA is TGTGCCAGTGTGGGGCTAGGCGCCACAGATACGCAGTATTTT. Complete variable domain (other parts from reference TRBV2 and TRBJ2-3): EPEVTQTPSHQVTQMGQEVILRCVPISNHLYFYWYRQILGQKVEFLVSFYNNEISEKSEIFDDQFSVERPDGSNFTLKIRSTKLEDSAMYFCASVGLGATDTQYFGPGTRLTVL.

V is TRBV12-3 or TRBV12-4 and J is TRBJ2-7, with D unresolved. Deletions cut 5 bases from V and 2 bases from J, with 10 bases between. The CDR3 extends over 13 amino acids. The CDR3 bases are TGTGCCAGCAGTGACCCGGGCCCCTACGAGCAGTACTTC. Translated: CASSDPGPYEQYF.

This clonotype was observed once. This chain links TRBV12-3 or TRBV12-4 with TRBJ1-5, with 9 positions matching TRBD1. V shed 3 bases, J shed 5 bases, and the junction held 5 bases outside the gene matches. The CDR3 has 15 residues. The CDR3 sequence is CASSFGTGLDQPQHF. As DNA, the CDR3 is TGTGCCAGCAGTTTCGGGACAGGGTTAGATCAGCCCCAGCATTTT.

This clonotype has a count of ten or more. This rearrangement joins TRBV11-2 to TRBJ1-1, with D possibly matching TRBD1 (5 bases). This CDR3 is built from 14 residues. Germline V gene data show CDR1 as SGHAT and CDR2 as FQNNGV. The ends were cut back, 5 bases at V and 5 bases at J, with 15 bases in the middle. DNA for the CDR3: TGTGCCAGCAGCCATGACAGTTCCAGGACTGAAGCTTTCTTT. Protein sequence: CASSHDSSRTEAFF.

This clonotype was detected only a few times. This sequence joins TRBV7-6 and TRBJ2-1; 8 nucleotides line up with TRBD2. Germline-derived CDR1 and CDR2 are SGHVS and FNYEAQ. CDR3 length: 17 amino acids. The J segment lost 4 bases and the V segment lost 4 bases, leaving 12 bases of the junction unmatched. CDR3 sequence reads: CASSSSLAGITYNEQFF. The CDR3 DNA is TGTGCCAGCAGCTCAAGTTTAGCGGGGATTACTTACAATGAGCAGTTCTTC.

This clonotype was counted only a few times. The DNA is left out, because the CDR3 cannot be placed on it with certainty; the CDR3 is given as TCRdb lists it. J is TRBJ1-5 and V is TRBV12-3 or TRBV12-4; TRBD1, the table's D call, was not compared with the DNA. The CDR3 adds up to 14 amino acids, both ends counted. The CDR3 here is CASSSSTGGMPQHF.

This clonotype occurred a few times. The gene calls are TRBV6-2 or TRBV6-3 and TRBJ1-1; D perhaps matches TRBD1 (5 bases). This CDR3 region has 13 residues. With 6 bases removed from V and 0 bases from J, the gap between germline ends came to 8 bases. Germline V CDR1 and CDR2: MNHEY, SVGEGT. The CDR3 nucleotides are TGTGCCAGCAGCAGACAGCTGAACACTGAAGCTTTCTTT. It yields the protein CASSRQLNTEAFF.

The rearrangement uses TRBV15 and TRBJ1-3; D uncertain. V was shortened by 1 base and J by 2 bases, with 9 bases between the two germline ends. The germline V gene has CDR1 LNHNV and CDR2 YYDKDF (reference sequence). The CDR3 loop spans 15 amino acids. The CDR3 nucleotides read TGTGCCACCAGCAGAGTAGATGCCCCTGGAAACACCATATATTTT. Encoded protein: CATSRVDAPGNTIYF.

The chain combines TRBV12-3 or TRBV12-4 with TRBJ1-4; TRBD1 is a possible D gene (6 bases). This CDR3 has 17 residues. The V end lost 7 bases, the J end lost 3 bases, and 21 bases lay between the germline ends. This CDR3 is CASTIEGGRPSNEKLFF. The CDR3 bases are TGTGCCAGCACCATCGAGGGGGGTAGGCCCTCTAATGAAAAACTGTTTTTT.

Worth noting for this clonotype: This sequence may be a read error, since a much larger clone differs from it by one base. The chain carries TRBV11-2 and TRBJ2-4, with D tentatively TRBD2 (7 bases). Trimming removed 3 bases at V and 2 bases at J, with 17 bases between. This CDR3 is built from 17 residues. In germline, CDR1 is SGHAT, CDR2 FQNNGV. This CDR3 is CASSFYLQGTTKNIQYF. CDR3 sequence (DNA): TGTGCCAGCAGCTTTTATTTGCAGGGGACTACCAAAAACATTCAGTACTTC.

The sample holds one count of this clonotype. A much larger clone differs by one base, so this may be a read error. The rearrangement links TRBV6-5 to TRBJ1-6; D not certain. Germline loops: CDR1 MNHEY, CDR2 SVGAGI. The CDR3 totals 14 residues. CDR3: CASSWEETNSLLHF. CDR3 coding DNA: TGTGCCAGCAGTTGGGAGGAAACGAATTCACTCCTCCACTTT.

The chain employs TRBV14 and TRBJ1-2, with D possibly matching TRBD1 (5 bases). Deletions cut 0 bases from V and 0 bases from J, with 14 bases between. There are 17 residues in the CDR3. Germline CDR1 SGHDN, CDR2 FVKESK. The CDR3 DNA is TGTGCCAGCAGCCAAGATTATATGACAGAGACTAACTATGGCTACACCTTC. It encodes CASSQDYMTETNYGYTF.

V and J are TRBV2 and TRBJ2-5, with 8 bases lining up with TRBD1. Germline CDR1 is SNHLY and CDR2 is FYNNEI. V lost 7 bases and J lost 5; bases outside the gene matches: 15. The CDR3 runs to 16 residues. In DNA, the CDR3 is TGTGCCAGCATGCGGACAGGGAGTCAAGTCGTGGAGACCCAGTACTTC. This sequence encodes CASMRTGSQVVETQYF.

The chain has TRBV7-8 and TRBJ2-5; 11 nucleotides agree with TRBD2. V lost 1 base, J lost 7 bases, and 8 bases stayed unmatched. The CDR3 is 16 residues long. CDR1 is SGHVS, CDR2 FQNEAQ, per germline. The CDR3 coding sequence is TGTGCCAGCAGCTTAGAAATAGCGGGGGGGCATCGGACCCAGTACTTC. This translates into CASSLEIAGGHRTQYF. Complete variable domain (other parts from reference TRBV7-8 and TRBJ2-5): GAGVSQSPRYKVAKRGQDVALRCDPISGHVSLFWYQQALGQGPEFLTYFQNEAQLDKSGLPSDRFFAERPEGSVSTLKIQRTQQEDSAVYLCASSLEIAGGHRTQYFGPGTRLLVL.